This T cell receptor beta chain was obtained from a study of graft-versus-host responses after intestinal transplantation. As for the study in general: The study gave all recipients anti-thymocyte globulin induction, then tacrolimus and steroids for 2 to 3 years.

Tissue from the graft was processed to free its intraepithelial and lamina propria lymphocytes. Overall study findings and caveats: Circulating GvH clone levels at their peak were associated with HvG declines (early post-transplant). Some GvH clones appeared in ileal mucosa or blood before recipient bone marrow. Those patients showing graft-donor T cell macrochimerism displayed high graft-versus-host to host-versus-graft clonal ratios in allografts.

Worth noting for this clone: Antigen unknown.

The protocol was immunoSEQ multiplex PCR, while the TCRdb copy is restricted to in-frame clones and leaves out a portion. The sample lists just under 65,000 clones; around 90% were seen once. CDR3 length: 13 amino acids. CDR1 is WNHNN and CDR2 is SYGVQD in the germline V gene (reference sequence). V usage is TRBV10-1 and J usage is TRBJ2-5; D is uncertain. The end of the DNA is better explained by TRBJ2-7, so the J call may be wrong. The material was ileum tissue, obtained 350 to 400 days after transplant. This sequence originates from a human patient who received an intestinal transplant, so some T cells may come from the graft donor. CDR3 sequence: CASSEGNSYEQYF. For the CDR3, the DNA is TGCGCCAGCAGTGAGGGGAACTCCTACGAGCAGTACTTC.